This TCR beta chain was documented in a study of regulatory T cells in long-lasting Graves disease. Through Arm-PCR of CDR3 regions and iRepertoire HTBI primers, TCR beta libraries were built. In TCRdb, the multiplex PCR reads were re-called with MiXCR into one record per CDR3 protein. This sample has a few hundred thousand distinct CDR3 sequences, with roughly 25% found just once. Time point here: persistent/refractory GD, antithyroid drugs over 5 years with positive TRAb. Making the TCR library involved RNA that had been extracted from PBMCs. Graves' disease diagnosis relied on American Thyroid Association guidelines. Study-level findings and limits: Newly diagnosed disease favored TRBV20-1 and TRBJ2-1 over persistent disease. The persistent group shared around 2,700 public clonotypes, more than the approximately 890 shared by new patients.

The germline CDR1 and CDR2 sequences are MNHEY and SVGAGI. V lost 3 bases and J 4 bases, leaving 19 bases between the germline ends. This CDR3 spans 16 amino acids. Many counts were recorded for this clonotype. What it binds is unknown. The gene calls are TRBV6-5 and TRBJ2-7; D could derive from TRBD1 or TRBD2 (5 bases each). Specimen: peripheral blood mononuclear cells (PBMCs), collected when the disease was refractory, from a patient treated with antithyroid drugs. This TCR was recovered from a woman aged 40 to 49 with Graves disease. The CDR3 sequence: CASSYTGTEPLYEQYF. CDR3 in DNA: TGTGCCAGCAGTTATACCGGGACGGAGCCCCTTTACGAGCAGTACTTC.